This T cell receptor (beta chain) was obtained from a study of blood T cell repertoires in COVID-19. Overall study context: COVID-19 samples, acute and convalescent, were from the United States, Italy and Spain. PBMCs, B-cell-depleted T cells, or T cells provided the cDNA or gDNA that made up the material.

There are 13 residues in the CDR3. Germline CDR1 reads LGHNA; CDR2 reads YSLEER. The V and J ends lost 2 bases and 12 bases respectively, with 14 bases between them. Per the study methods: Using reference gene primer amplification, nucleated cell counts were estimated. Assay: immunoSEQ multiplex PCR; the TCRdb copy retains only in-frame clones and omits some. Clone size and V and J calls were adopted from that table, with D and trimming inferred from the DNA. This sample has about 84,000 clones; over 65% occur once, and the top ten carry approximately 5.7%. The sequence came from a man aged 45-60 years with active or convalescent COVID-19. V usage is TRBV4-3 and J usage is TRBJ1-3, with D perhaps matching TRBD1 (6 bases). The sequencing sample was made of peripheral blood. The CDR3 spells CASSQLGGALIYF. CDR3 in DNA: TGCGCCAGCAGCCAACTTGGGGGGGCTCTCATATATTTT.